This T cell receptor beta chain was captured in a study of regulatory T cells in long-lasting Graves disease. TCR beta libraries were built with iRepertoire HTBI primers and Arm-PCR of CDR3 regions. A single record per CDR3 protein comes from TCRdb applying MiXCR to the multiplex PCR reads. Of 550,000 or so distinct CDR3 sequences detected, around 12% appear once; the ten largest clones hold 7.5% to 9%. Stated time point: newly diagnosed GD, antithyroid drugs for less than 3 months. Researchers made the TCR library from RNA that was extracted from PBMCs. Approximately 8.3 milliliters of peripheral blood went into EDTA tubes. This clonotype was recorded at least ten times. This sample was also put to use in a study of T cells in Graves' hyperthyroidism and ophthalmopathy. As that report states: HTBI primers drove first-round RT-PCR of the TCR CDR3. Blood also held most thyroid clonotypes expanded beyond 0.001.

The clonotype originates from a young woman with Graves disease. The input for sequencing was peripheral blood mononuclear cells (PBMCs), taken at new diagnosis, from a patient treated with antithyroid drugs.

The CDR3 coding sequence is TGTGCCAGTAGTGCCAAGCCCTCCGGGCTCGGGGGCACTGAAGCTTTCTTT. Translating gives CASSAKPSGLGGTEAFF. V usage is TRBV19 and J usage is TRBJ1-1, with a possible D match to TRBD1 (5 bases). The ends were cut back, 5 bases at V and 4 bases at J, with 23 bases in the middle. The CDR3 covers 17 residues. Germline CDR1 and CDR2: LNHDA and SQIVND (reference sequence).